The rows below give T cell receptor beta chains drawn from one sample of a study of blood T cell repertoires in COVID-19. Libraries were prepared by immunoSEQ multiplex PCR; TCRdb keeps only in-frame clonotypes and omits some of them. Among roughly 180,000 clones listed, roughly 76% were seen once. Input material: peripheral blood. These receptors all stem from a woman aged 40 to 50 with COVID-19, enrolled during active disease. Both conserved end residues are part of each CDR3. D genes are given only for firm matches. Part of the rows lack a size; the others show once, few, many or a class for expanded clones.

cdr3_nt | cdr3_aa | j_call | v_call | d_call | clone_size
TGTGCCAGCAGCCACGTCGGACAGGGCGTCGAAGCTTTCTTT | CASSHVGQGVEAFF | TRBJ1-1 | TRBV4-2 | TRBD1 | NA
TGCGCCAGCAGCCAACCGGGTACCGGGGAGCTGTTTTTT | CASSQPGTGELFF | TRBJ2-2 | TRBV4-1 | NA | NA
TGTGCCAGCAGCCAAGAATGGAGGACCCAGTACTTC | CASSQEWRTQYF | TRBJ2-5 | TRBV3-1/TRBV3-2 | NA | NA
TGTGCCAGCAGTTACGGGGGGGCTCATAATTCACCCCTCCACTTT | CASSYGGAHNSPLHF | TRBJ1-6 | TRBV6-5 | NA | NA
TGTGCCAGCAGCCTCGGGGGGGTTACGCAGTATTTT | CASSLGGVTQYF | TRBJ2-3 | TRBV6-2/TRBV6-3 | TRBD2 | NA
TGTGCCTGGACCCCGACAGGGGGGTACGAGCAGTACTTC | CAWTPTGGYEQYF | TRBJ2-7 | TRBV30 | TRBD1 | NA
TGTGCCATTCAGGAGGTCCATTTGAATTCACCCCTCCACTTT | CAIQEVHLNSPLHF | TRBJ1-6 | TRBV28 | NA | once
TGTGCCAGCAGCAGGGGGCAGCACTATGGCTACACCTTC | CASSRGQHYGYTF | TRBJ1-2 | TRBV6-5 | TRBD1 | once
TGTGCCAGCAGCTTGGCCGGGGAGGCTGAAGCTTTCTTT | CASSLAGEAEAFF | TRBJ1-1 | TRBV5-4 | NA | many
TGTGCCAGCAGCTTAGCTTGGACGAGACCCCTAGCGGGACAAGAGACCCAGTACTTC | CASSLAWTRPLAGQETQYF | TRBJ2-5 | TRBV11-2 | TRBD2 | NA
TGTGCCTGGAGTGTTAGGGGTACTGAAGCTTTCTTT | CAWSVRGTEAFF | TRBJ1-1 | TRBV30 | NA | NA